A single sample gave rise to the 19 T cell receptor beta chains below, sequenced in a study of cytomegalovirus exposure and HLA in healthy donors. TCRdb's copy holds only in-frame clones and misses some; the assay was immunoSEQ multiplex PCR. Here the sample spans approximately 90,000 clones, approximately 96% being singletons. Sequencing was performed on PBMCs. The receptors come from a man between 18 and 29 years old in good health and CMV-seronegative.

The V and J genes are TRBV7-2 and TRBJ2-1, with 14 bases fitting TRBD2. J gave up 7 bases and V 5 bases, and 7 bases lay outside the gene matches. This CDR3 has 16 residues. Germline loops: CDR1 SGHTA, CDR2 FQGNSA. The CDR3 loop reads CASSAQTSGRGNEQFF. The CDR3 DNA sequence: TGTGCCAGCAGCGCTCAGACTAGCGGGAGGGGTAATGAGCAGTTCTTC.

The chain uses TRBV25-1 and TRBJ2-1; 9 nucleotides agree with TRBD1. Germline lookup yields CDR1 MGHDK and CDR2 SYGVNS. J gave up 0 bases and V 7 bases, and 7 bases lay outside the gene matches. The length of the CDR3 is 16 residues. For the CDR3, the DNA is TGTGCCAGCATAGGGACAGGGTTTGACTCCTACAATGAGCAGTTCTTC. Translation gives CASIGTGFDSYNEQFF.

In its sample, this clone was seen once. V and J are TRBV6-6 and TRBJ1-1; 8 nucleotides agree with TRBD1. Trimming removed 2 bases from V and 7 bases from J; junction bases left unmatched: 9. This CDR3 region has 15 residues. Germline CDR1 is MNHNY and CDR2 is SVGAGI (reference sequence). This CDR3 reads CASSYGQGARDEAFF. The DNA of the CDR3 is TGTGCCAGCAGTTACGGGCAGGGGGCGCGGGATGAAGCTTTCTTT.

The rearrangement joins TRBV4-2 to TRBJ2-7, with D uncertain. Trimming took 6 bases from V and 1 from J, leaving 4 bases between them. The CDR3 consists of 11 residues. Germline V gene sequence: CDR1 LGHNA, CDR2 YNFKEQ. CDR3 amino acids: CASSSSYEQYF. The CDR3 region has the DNA TGTGCCAGCAGTTCGTCCTACGAGCAGTACTTC.

The chain has TRBV28 and TRBJ2-7; D not resolved. Germline values: CDR1 MDHEN, CDR2 SYDVKM. Trimming took off 4 bases at V and 3 bases at J, with 4 bases between the two ends. The CDR3 length is 11 residues. CDR3 nucleotides: TGTGCCAGCAGTTCCATCTACGAGCAGTACTTC. The encoded protein is CASSSIYEQYF.

The J gene is TRBJ1-1, the V gene TRBV19; the D gene is possibly TRBD1 (6 bases). Germline CDR1 and CDR2: LNHDA and SQIVND (reference sequence). V was pared by 9 bases and J by 6 bases, with 23 bases between. CDR3 length: 15 amino acids. The CDR3: CASHSLAKGVPEAFF. In DNA form, the CDR3 reads TGTGCCAGCCATTCCCTCGCGAAGGGGGTCCCTGAAGCTTTCTTT.

The rearrangement uses TRBV6-1 and TRBJ1-2; D remains ambiguous. This CDR3 spans 13 amino acids. Trimming removed 5 bases at V and 4 bases at J, with 11 bases between. From germline, CDR1 is MNHNS and CDR2 SASEGT. The CDR3 region has the DNA TGTGCCAGCAGTTATGGAGGCACCTATGGCTACACCTTC. Residues: CASSYGGTYGYTF.

The chain combines TRBV10-3 with TRBJ2-1, with a tentative D call TRBD1 (5 bases). V lost 3 bases, J lost 9 bases, and 21 bases lay in between. Germline values: CDR1 ENHRY, CDR2 SYGVKD. The CDR3 sequence is 16 residues long. The CDR3 protein is CAISEVGRASMGEQFF. CDR3 in DNA: TGTGCCATCAGTGAAGTCGGCAGGGCGTCGATGGGTGAGCAGTTCTTC.

This sequence joins TRBV5-1 and TRBJ1-2, with D hard to call. Trimming removed 0 bases at V and 0 bases at J, with 9 bases between. Germline V gives CDR1 SGHRS, CDR2 YFSETQ. The CDR3 covers 15 residues. The CDR3 region is CASSLASGANYGYTF. CDR3 DNA: TGCGCCAGCAGCTTGGCTAGCGGAGCTAACTATGGCTACACCTTC.

On this clone itself: Within the sample, other DNA sequences also encode this same CDR3. The chain carries TRBV18 and TRBJ2-5, with 9 nucleotides matching TRBD1. Unmatched junction bases numbered 0, after V lost 2 bases and J lost 2 bases. CDR3 length: 14 residues. Germline CDR1 KGHSH, CDR2 LQKENI. CDR3 bases: TGTGCCAGCTCACCAGGGACAGGGCAAGAGACCCAGTACTTC. It is translated as CASSPGTGQETQYF.

This clone appeared a single time. The chain is built from TRBV27 and TRBJ1-5; 9 bases map to TRBD1. V dropped 2 bases and J dropped 9; count of bases not matched to a gene: 11. The CDR3 sequence is 16 residues long. Germline assignment: CDR1 MNHEY and CDR2 SMNVEV (reference sequence). The CDR3 coding sequence is TGTGCCAGCAGTTTAGTCGGCGCGGGACAGGGCCGGCCCCAGCATTTT. It specifies CASSLVGAGQGRPQHF.

The chain carries TRBV12-2 and TRBJ2-1; the table's D call, TRBD2, was not checked against the DNA. TRBV12-2 is marked as a pseudogene. The CDR3 covers 13 residues. The CDR3 region has the DNA TGTGCAAGTCGCTTAGCGGCAATCGGGTCACAGTTCTTC. Translation: CASRLAAIGSQFF.

This rearrangement joins TRBV2 to TRBJ2-1, with 7 nucleotides matching TRBD1. The V and J ends lost 1 base and 5 bases, in that order; junction bases with no gene match: 11. The germline gives CDR1 SNHLY, CDR2 FYNNEI. The CDR3 runs to 17 residues. CDR3 loop: CASSEDFTGAVNNEQFF. The CDR3 DNA is TGTGCCAGCAGTGAAGACTTCACAGGGGCGGTGAACAATGAGCAGTTCTTC.

The CDR3 nucleotides are TGTGCCAGCAGTGATCAGGGGGAGAACTATGGCTACACCTTC. This codes for CASSDQGENYGYTF. The V call is TRBV25-1, the J call TRBJ1-2, with TRBD1 matching over 7 bases. Trimming took 3 bases from V and 2 from J; bases not matched to a gene: 3. Germline CDR1 reads MGHDK; CDR2 reads SYGVNS. The CDR3 has 14 residues.

This clone has a single count. The V gene is TRBV6-5, the J gene TRBJ2-3; tentative D call: TRBD2 (6 bases). CDR1 is MNHEY, CDR2 SVGAGI, per germline. CDR3 size: 16 residues. Trimming pared 2 bases from V and 1 base from J, leaving 13 bases between. This CDR3 reads CASSYLGGRRTDTQYF. The CDR3 coding sequence is TGTGCCAGCAGTTACCTTGGTGGGAGGCGCACAGATACGCAGTATTTT.

The chain has TRBV9 and TRBJ2-1, with TRBD2 as a possible D gene (6 bases). The V gene's germline CDR1 is SGDLS and CDR2 YYNGEE. V shed 0 bases and J shed 8 bases, with 15 bases lying between them. The CDR3 runs to 15 residues. This CDR3 is CASSVGGLLGDEQFF. The CDR3, as DNA: TGTGCCAGCAGCGTAGGGGGACTTTTGGGGGATGAGCAGTTCTTC.

The V and J genes are TRBV5-1 and TRBJ1-1; TRBD1 aligns across 7 bases. This CDR3 region has 14 residues. The V and J ends lost 4 bases and 6 bases, in that order; junction bases with no gene match: 9. Germline V gives CDR1 SGHRS, CDR2 YFSETQ. CDR3 bases: TGCGCCAGCAGCGCTGGGGACAGTACCTCTGAAGCTTTCTTT. It translates to CASSAGDSTSEAFF.

This chain uses TRBV5-4 with TRBJ1-5, with 7 bases fitting TRBD1. CDR1 and CDR2 (germline): SGHNT, YYREEE (reference sequence). J was trimmed by 6 bases and V by 2 bases; bases with no gene match: 5. This CDR3 contains 14 residues. CDR3 sequence reads: CASSLDREGQPQHF. CDR3 DNA: TGTGCCAGCAGCTTAGACAGGGAAGGTCAGCCCCAGCATTTT.

The chain is built from TRBV11-1 and TRBJ1-1; TRBD1 aligns across 9 bases. V lost 2 bases and J lost 1; bases outside the gene matches: 8. Germline CDR1 SGHAT, CDR2 FQDESV (reference sequence). This CDR3 region has 17 residues. The CDR3 loop reads CASSLQGTGGTNTEAFF. In DNA form, the CDR3 reads TGTGCCAGCAGCTTACAGGGAACAGGGGGCACGAACACTGAAGCTTTCTTT.